This TCR beta chain was documented in a study of spatial heterogeneity in lung cancer. Overall study findings and caveats: Tumoral mutation counts were tracked by counts of expanded intratumoral alpha and beta TCRs.

Noted time point: sample taken at primary tumor resection. Extraction of whole RNA from tumor, nontumor lung or frozen PBMC preceded unsorted sequencing. TCRdb re-called the 5' RACE reads with MiXCR, one entry per CDR3 protein. The sample consists of 7,500 to 10,000 distinct CDR3 sequences, about 8.8% of them appearing once. The V end was cut by 3 bases, the J end by 6 bases, with 9 bases between. The CDR3 is 13 residues long. Germline V gives CDR1 SNHLY, CDR2 FYNNEI. This clonotype showed up many times. Antigen specificity is unknown. The sequenced sample was lung tumor tissue, obtained at surgery. This sequence originates from a male donor with early-stage non-small cell lung cancer. The chain has TRBV2 and TRBJ1-5; D remains unclear. CDR3 in amino acids: CASSEEGIQPQHF. The CDR3 DNA reads TGTGCCAGCAGTGAGGAGGGTATTCAGCCCCAGCATTTT.